One sample yielded the 14 T cell receptor beta chains listed below, sequenced in a study of regulatory T cells in long-lasting Graves disease. For TCR beta, libraries came from iRepertoire HTBI primers and Arm-PCR of CDR3 regions. TCRdb reprocessed the multiplex PCR reads with MiXCR, giving one entry per CDR3 protein. This sample has roughly 500,000 distinct CDR3 sequences, with 20% to 25% found just once. Time point given: persistent/refractory GD, antithyroid drugs over 5 years with positive TRAb. The TCR library used RNA extracted from PBMCs. Sequencing used peripheral blood mononuclear cells (PBMCs), obtained when the disease was refractory, from a patient treated with antithyroid drugs. All receptors come from a female donor with Graves disease.

This clonotype was seen repeatedly, ten times or more. The genes are TRBV24-1 and TRBJ1-1, with D possibly TRBD1 on 5 matching bases. CDR1 and CDR2 (germline): KGHDR, SFDVKD. V was clipped by 7 bases and J by 1 base, with 18 bases between them. The CDR3 consists of 16 residues. The CDR3 sequence is CATSPGEGPTNTEAFF. CDR3 sequence (DNA): TGTGCCACCAGCCCGGGTGAGGGGCCTACGAACACTGAAGCTTTCTTT.

The rearrangement uses TRBV20-1 and TRBJ1-1; D unresolved. This CDR3 comprises 14 residues. V lost 1 base, J lost 0 bases, and 9 bases lay in between. Germline V gene lookup returns CDR1 DFQATT and CDR2 SNEGSKA (reference sequence). CDR3 sequence: CSARVRKLNTEAFF. CDR3 coding DNA: TGCAGTGCTAGAGTTAGGAAATTGAACACTGAAGCTTTCTTT.

This clonotype has a handful of counts. V is TRBV27 and J is TRBJ1-3; D is possibly TRBD1 (6 bases). The CDR3 is 15 residues long. The V and J ends lost 4 bases and 4 bases respectively, with 14 bases between them. Germline CDR1 MNHEY, CDR2 SMNVEV (reference sequence). DNA of the CDR3: TGTGCCAGCAGTTCCAGGGGATCCCCAGGAAACACCATATATTTT. It yields the protein CASSSRGSPGNTIYF.

This clonotype was counted ten times or more. The chain uses TRBV11-2 and TRBJ1-4; D is unresolved. Trimming removed 5 bases at V and 8 bases at J, with 9 bases between. The CDR3 contains 12 residues. Germline CDR1 and CDR2: SGHAT and FQNNGV. CDR3 in DNA: TGTGCCAGCAGCATGCCAGGCGAAAAACTGTTTTTT. It codes for CASSMPGEKLFF.

The rearrangement uses TRBV19 and TRBJ1-1, with unresolved D. CDR1 and CDR2 from the germline V gene are LNHDA and SQIVND (reference sequence). V was clipped by 3 bases and J by 5 bases, with 10 bases between them. The CDR3 extends over 13 amino acids. CDR3 coding DNA: TGTGCCAGTAGTATTCCGGGTAAAACTGAAGCTTTCTTT. Translating gives CASSIPGKTEAFF.

This clonotype was observed at least ten times. The genes are TRBV20-1 and TRBJ2-7; TRBD2 might be the D (5 bases). CDR3 length: 12 residues. Germline values: CDR1 DFQATT, CDR2 SNEGSKA (reference sequence). The ends were cut back, 6 bases at V and 6 bases at J, with 15 bases in the middle. In DNA, the CDR3 is TGCAGTGCAATTGAGTCTAGCCGCGAGCAGTACTTC. It yields the protein CSAIESSREQYF.

The chain has TRBV29-1 and TRBJ1-4, with 7 bases aligning to TRBD1. CDR3 size: 16 residues. Trimming cost V 2 bases and J 0 bases; bases outside gene matches: 6. Germline CDR1 is SQVTM and CDR2 is ANQGSEA. The CDR3 region is CSVESSGGATNEKLFF. The CDR3 coding sequence is TGCAGCGTTGAATCCTCAGGGGGAGCAACTAATGAAAAACTGTTTTTT.

This clonotype has a count of ten or more. The chain joins TRBV29-1 to TRBJ2-5; no clear D gene. Germline CDR1 SQVTM, CDR2 ANQGSEA. The CDR3 is made up of 12 amino acids. Trimming left V 2 bases short and J 5 bases short, with 9 bases between. The CDR3 DNA follows: TGCAGCGTTGAAAGGCTTTTCGAGACCCAGTACTTC. Translating it yields CSVERLFETQYF.

V gene TRBV12-3 or TRBV12-4 combines with J gene TRBJ1-5; D not certain. This CDR3 has 13 residues. The V end lost 1 base, the J end lost 7 bases, and 8 bases lay between the germline ends. CDR3 in amino acids: CASSLGIIQPQHF. The CDR3 DNA is TGTGCCAGCAGTTTAGGCATTATCCAGCCCCAGCATTTT.

V is TRBV15 and J is TRBJ1-5; tentatively, D is TRBD1 (6 bases). The CDR3 totals 15 residues. Germline CDR1 is LNHNV and CDR2 is YYDKDF (reference sequence). V was trimmed by 1 base and J by 4 bases, leaving 11 bases between them. The CDR3 protein is CATSRVSGVNQPQHF. CDR3 in DNA: TGTGCCACCAGCAGAGTTTCAGGGGTGAATCAGCCCCAGCATTTT.

The table lists this clonotype with many counts. CDR3 region: CASSLDRSRVYEQYF. CDR3 bases: TGTGCCAGCAGCTTAGATCGGAGCAGGGTATACGAGCAGTACTTC. J is TRBJ2-7 and V is TRBV7-2, with D tentatively TRBD1 (5 bases). There are 15 residues in the CDR3. Trimming cost V 1 base and J 4 bases, with 14 bases left between them. Germline loops: CDR1 SGHTA, CDR2 FQGNSA. Full variable domain (rest looked up from reference TRBV7-2 and TRBJ2-7): GAGVSQSPSNKVTEKGKDVELRCDPISGHTALYWYRQSLGQGLEFLIYFQGNSAPDKSGLPSDRFSAERTGGSVSTLTIQRTQQEDSAVYLCASSLDRSRVYEQYFGPGTRLTVT.

Ten or more counts support this clonotype. V usage is TRBV19 and J usage is TRBJ1-1; D is unresolved. The CDR3 extends over 14 amino acids. V was pared by 3 bases and J by 1 base, with 9 bases between. Germline CDR1 LNHDA, CDR2 SQIVND (reference sequence). Here the CDR3 DNA reads TGTGCCAGTAGTATTGGCCTCGGGAACACTGAAGCTTTCTTT. This gives the protein CASSIGLGNTEAFF.

Only a few counts were recorded for this clonotype. CDR3 sequence: CASSFQQPSYEQYF. CDR3 nucleotide sequence: TGCGCCAGCAGCTTCCAACAGCCCTCCTACGAGCAGTACTTC. The chain uses TRBV5-1 and TRBJ2-7; no definite D call. V dropped 2 bases and J dropped 0 bases, with 9 bases sitting between them. This CDR3 is built from 14 residues. Germline V CDR1 and CDR2: SGHRS, YFSETQ.

The chain employs TRBV5-1 and TRBJ1-1; D is unclear. Trimming removed 0 bases at V and 6 bases at J, with 12 bases between. The CDR3 runs 14 residues. Germline V gene data show CDR1 as SGHRS and CDR2 as YFSETQ. Written as DNA, the CDR3 is TGCGCCAGCAGCTTGGAGGCAAGCGGGGCTGAAGCTTTCTTT. Translation gives CASSLEASGAEAFF.